These 15 T cell receptor beta chains originate from one sample sequenced in a study of blood T cell repertoires in COVID-19. Method: immunoSEQ multiplex PCR; TCRdb's copy keeps in-frame clones and lacks some. The repertoire holds 70,000 or so clones, with 75% to 90% as singletons. Specimen: peripheral blood. The receptors derive from a man aged 50 to 59 with COVID-19, enrolled during active disease.

This chain connects TRBV5-1 to TRBJ1-3, with D possibly TRBD1 on 5 matching bases. Germline values: CDR1 SGHRS, CDR2 YFSETQ. This CDR3 is built from 17 residues. Deletions cut 3 bases from V and 0 bases from J, with 16 bases between. This CDR3 is CASSSYPQGSSGNTIYF. CDR3 nucleotides: TGCGCCAGCAGCTCCTACCCCCAGGGAAGCTCTGGAAACACCATATATTTT.

The CDR3: CAVQGQGQGNQPQHF. Written as DNA, the CDR3 is TGTGCCGTACAGGGGCAGGGTCAAGGCAATCAGCCCCAGCATTTT. The chain carries TRBV6-5 and TRBJ1-5; 7 bases fit TRBD1. This CDR3 is built from 15 residues. Germline loops: CDR1 MNHEY, CDR2 SVGAGI. The ends lost 11 bases at V and 2 bases at J; junction bases unmatched: 12.

The chain couples TRBV11-2 to TRBJ2-7, with D perhaps matching TRBD1 (6 bases). Germline-derived CDR1 and CDR2 are SGHAT and FQNNGV. Deletions cut 3 bases from V and 7 bases from J, with 13 bases between. This CDR3 contains 13 residues. CDR3 in DNA: TGTGCCAGCAGCTTTAACAGGGTTGGAGAGCAGTACTTC. This translates into CASSFNRVGEQYF.

This sequence joins TRBV5-1 and TRBJ2-1; TRBD2 matches 12 bases. The germline gives CDR1 SGHRS, CDR2 YFSETQ. V was pared by 7 bases and J by 9 bases, with 11 bases of the junction left unmatched. The CDR3 is made up of 15 amino acids. CDR3 coding DNA: TGCGCCAGCGCCCTACTAGCGGGAGGACGGGGTGAGCAGTTCTTC. Translating it yields CASALLAGGRGEQFF.

The rearrangement joins TRBV24-1 to TRBJ2-1; D is uncertain. The germline V gene has CDR1 KGHDR and CDR2 SFDVKD. The CDR3 runs 11 residues. V dropped 6 bases and J dropped 7 bases, with 6 bases sitting between them. As DNA, the CDR3 is TGTGCCACCAGTTCCGGTAATGAGCAGTTCTTC. Protein: CATSSGNEQFF.

The V call is TRBV19, the J call TRBJ2-4, with 9 bases lining up with TRBD1. Germline trimming cut 2 bases from V and 3 bases from J; bases unmatched to any gene: 11. The CDR3 consists of 18 residues. Looked up from germline, CDR1 is LNHDA and CDR2 is SQIVND (reference sequence). CDR3 sequence reads: CASSITGGRGSGKNIQYF. The CDR3 DNA reads TGTGCCAGTAGTATAACAGGGGGCCGAGGCTCTGGCAAAAACATTCAGTACTTC.

The chain carries TRBV6-5 and TRBJ2-1, with D tentatively TRBD2 (6 bases). This CDR3 has 11 amino acids. The germline V gene encodes CDR1 MNHEY and CDR2 SVGAGI. Trimming took off 6 bases at V and 12 bases at J, with 12 bases between the two ends. The CDR3 protein is CASRYRDSQFF. In nucleotides, the CDR3 is TGTGCCAGCAGGTACCGGGACTCGCAGTTCTTC.

J is TRBJ1-6 and V is TRBV4-2; TRBD1 might be the D (6 bases). The V and J ends lost 1 base and 3 bases respectively, with 13 bases between them. Per germline, CDR1 LGHNA and CDR2 YNFKEQ. This CDR3 region has 17 residues. The CDR3 nucleotides read TGTGCCAGCAGCCAAGGGTTGGACAGCCTCTATAATTCACCCCTCCACTTT. Translating it yields CASSQGLDSLYNSPLHF.

The chain uses TRBV4-1 and TRBJ2-2; TRBD1 aligns across 7 bases. Germline CDR1 MGHRA, CDR2 YSYEKL. The CDR3 is 18 residues long. The junction had 14 bases not matched to a gene; V was cut back by 1 base and J by 6 bases. The CDR3 reads CASSQVSDRDYPPGELFF. CDR3 nucleotides: TGCGCCAGCAGCCAAGTAAGCGACAGGGATTACCCTCCCGGGGAGCTGTTTTTT.

This chain joins TRBV28 and TRBJ1-5, with a possible D match to TRBD1 (5 bases). The CDR3 has 17 residues. Germline CDR1 is MDHEN and CDR2 is SYDVKM. Trimming removed 6 bases at V and 4 bases at J, with 22 bases between. CDR3 in DNA: TGTGCCAGCAGGGAAACAGGTTCTCCCGCGGGAAATCAGCCCCAGCATTTT. Protein sequence: CASRETGSPAGNQPQHF.

CDR3 protein: CASSLDSLRGHGQPQHF. Here the CDR3 DNA reads TGTGCCAGCAGCTTAGACTCCCTCAGGGGGCACGGTCAGCCCCAGCATTTT. This chain connects TRBV11-2 to TRBJ1-5; 8 nucleotides match TRBD1. V was pared by 0 bases and J by 6 bases, with 10 bases of the junction left unmatched. This CDR3 region has 17 residues. The V gene's germline CDR1 is SGHAT and CDR2 FQNNGV. Looking up the rest from reference TRBV11-2 and TRBJ1-5 gives the full variable domain: EAGVAQSPRYKIIEKRQSVAFWCNPISGHATLYWYQQILGQGPKLLIQFQNNGVVDDSQLPKDRFSAERLKGVDSTLKIQPAKLEDSAVYLCASSLDSLRGHGQPQHFGDGTRLSIL.

The chain joins TRBV28 to TRBJ2-2, with D possibly TRBD1 on 5 matching bases. Germline CDR1 and CDR2: MDHEN and SYDVKM. V was shortened by 2 bases and J by 7 bases, with 5 bases between the two germline ends. The CDR3 length is 12 residues. The CDR3 spells CASSLRGGELFF. CDR3 coding DNA: TGTGCCAGCAGTTTAAGGGGCGGGGAGCTGTTTTTT. Variable domain in full (rest from reference TRBV28 and TRBJ2-2): DVKVTQSSRYLVKRTGEKVFLECVQDMDHENMFWYRQDPGLGLRLIYFSYDVKMKEKGDIPEGYSVSREKKERFSLILESASTNQTSMYLCASSLRGGELFFGEGSRLTVL.

V and J are TRBV24-1 and TRBJ1-1; D ambiguous. The CDR3 spans 15 residues. The V gene's germline CDR1 is KGHDR and CDR2 SFDVKD. V lost 0 bases and J 3 bases, leaving 10 bases between the germline ends. Here the CDR3 DNA reads TGTGCCACCAGTGATTTGCTTTGGGAGTACACTGAAGCTTTCTTT. Translation gives CATSDLLWEYTEAFF.

The chain carries TRBV4-1 and TRBJ2-3; possible D gene TRBD2, 7 bases. CDR3 length equals 16 residues. The germline V gene encodes CDR1 MGHRA and CDR2 YSYEKL. Trimming removed 2 bases from V and 1 base from J, with 13 bases in between. The CDR3 is CASSQSEGGGTDTQYF. The CDR3 DNA sequence: TGCGCCAGCAGCCAATCAGAGGGGGGGGGCACAGATACGCAGTATTTT.

This sequence joins TRBV14 and TRBJ2-5; D uncertain. Per the germline V gene, CDR1 is SGHDN and CDR2 is FVKESK. The V gene lost 5 bases and the J gene lost 7 bases, with 8 bases spanning the gap. The CDR3 extends over 11 amino acids. CDR3 nucleotides: TGTGCCAGCAGCTATTCCCGGACCCAGTACTTC. It encodes CASSYSRTQYF.